The 15 T cell receptor beta chains below all came from one sample that was sequenced in a study of spatial heterogeneity in lung cancer. TCRdb called the 5' RACE reads again in MiXCR, with one record for every CDR3 protein. The data contain under 150,000 distinct CDR3 sequences, more than 10% of them seen just once; the ten biggest clones take up about 24%. Time point in this sample: blood at routine non-recurrence follow-up after resection. The material was PBMCs, obtained at follow-up. The receptors were sampled from a female donor with early-stage non-small cell lung cancer.

This clonotype has ten or more counts. As DNA, the CDR3 is TGTGCCAGCAGCACTATGAACATTCAGTACTTC. Encoded protein: CASSTMNIQYF. The V call is TRBV3-1, the J call TRBJ2-4; no clear D gene. Trimming took off 5 bases at V and 7 bases at J, with 6 bases between the two ends. This CDR3 comprises 11 residues. Germline V gene lookup returns CDR1 LGHDT and CDR2 YNNKEL (reference sequence).

Ten or more counts support this clonotype. The genes are TRBV7-9 and TRBJ2-3, with D unclear. Germline V gene data show CDR1 as SEHNR and CDR2 as FQNEAQ (reference sequence). The V gene lost 2 bases and the J gene lost 4 bases, with 10 bases spanning the gap. The CDR3 spans 14 residues. This CDR3 reads CASSLSGSPDTQYF. The CDR3 DNA reads TGTGCCAGCAGCTTATCTGGCAGCCCAGATACGCAGTATTTT.

This clonotype occurred a few times. The chain couples TRBV11-3 to TRBJ2-1; TRBD2 might be the D (5 bases). Trimming cost V 2 bases and J 7 bases, with 9 bases left between them. Germline values: CDR1 SGHNT, CDR2 YENEEA. The CDR3 length is 13 residues. The CDR3 here is CASSLTRENEQFF. DNA of the CDR3: TGTGCCAGCAGCTTAACGAGGGAAAATGAGCAGTTCTTC.

A few counts support this clonotype. The V and J genes are TRBV6-6 and TRBJ1-3; D is unresolved. The CDR3 is made up of 13 amino acids. V was pared by 7 bases and J by 2 bases, with 9 bases between. Germline V gives CDR1 MNHNY, CDR2 SVGAGI (reference sequence). The CDR3 region is CASTRGTGNTIYF. As DNA, the CDR3 is TGTGCCAGCACCAGAGGAACTGGAAACACCATATATTTT.

There are a few counts of this clonotype. V and J are TRBV10-3 and TRBJ1-1, with a tentative D call TRBD1 (5 bases). Between the trimmed V and J ends, which lost 8 bases and 6 bases, there was a span of 10 bases. The length of the CDR3 is 11 residues. Germline V gives CDR1 ENHRY, CDR2 SYGVKD. CDR3 DNA sequence: TGTGCCATCCAGGGAGTGTCTGAAGCTTTCTTT. It specifies CAIQGVSEAFF.

This clonotype has a handful of counts. This sequence joins TRBV12-3 or TRBV12-4 and TRBJ1-1; D is ambiguous. The CDR3 runs to 14 residues. V gave up 5 bases and J gave up 0 bases, with 10 bases separating them. The CDR3 spells CASSPNGLNTEAFF. CDR3 in DNA: TGTGCCAGCAGTCCGAATGGTCTGAACACTGAAGCTTTCTTT.

This chain links TRBV7-6 with TRBJ2-2; TRBD1 aligns across 7 bases. Losses at the gene ends were 5 bases for V and 4 bases for J; bases not matched to a gene: 4. This CDR3 has 14 amino acids. Germline lookup yields CDR1 SGHVS and CDR2 FNYEAQ. In DNA, the CDR3 is TGTGCCAGCAGCCTCTGGGACAGCACCGGGGAGCTGTTTTTT. Protein sequence: CASSLWDSTGELFF.

This clonotype showed up just a few times. V and J are TRBV10-3 and TRBJ1-5; D is uncertain. The CDR3 runs to 14 residues. Germline V gives CDR1 ENHRY, CDR2 SYGVKD. The germline V and J ends were trimmed by 6 bases and 6 bases, with 15 bases remaining between them. Here the CDR3 reads CAISGDQNRQPQHF. The CDR3 DNA reads as TGTGCCATCAGCGGTGACCAAAATCGTCAGCCCCAGCATTTT.

The V call is TRBV11-2, the J call TRBJ2-3; D unresolved. From germline, CDR1 is SGHAT and CDR2 FQNNGV. The CDR3 sequence is 15 residues long. V shed 2 bases and J shed 2 bases, with 11 bases lying between them. As DNA, the CDR3 is TGTGCCAGCAGCTTATCTGTCAGCACCACAGATACGCAGTATTTT. This gives the protein CASSLSVSTTDTQYF.

This clonotype has only a few counts. The chain links TRBV3-1 to TRBJ2-7; D is unclear. Germline V gene data show CDR1 as LGHDT and CDR2 as YNNKEL (reference sequence). Trimming removed 2 bases at V and 0 bases at J, with 11 bases between. The CDR3 is 15 amino acids. DNA of the CDR3: TGTGCCAGCAGCCAATCCCTCGTACGCTCCTACGAGCAGTACTTC. It encodes CASSQSLVRSYEQYF.

This clonotype was seen a few times. V usage is TRBV3-1 and J usage is TRBJ2-1; 13 bases match TRBD2. Germline V gives CDR1 LGHDT, CDR2 YNNKEL (reference sequence). V trimming: 4 bases; J trimming: 9 bases; junction bases outside the gene matches: 3. The CDR3 contains 14 residues. The CDR3 region has the DNA TGTGCCAGCAGCCTCGGACTAGCGGGAGTTGAGCAGTTCTTC. It encodes CASSLGLAGVEQFF.

The chain recombines TRBV4-2 with TRBJ2-7, with D perhaps TRBD1 or TRBD2 (5 bases each). The germline V gene encodes CDR1 LGHNA and CDR2 YNFKEQ. V shed 1 base and J shed 9 bases, with 16 bases lying between them. CDR3 size: 14 residues. The CDR3 loop is CASSQALRDPRQYF. The CDR3 DNA sequence: TGTGCCAGCAGCCAAGCGTTACGGGACCCGCGGCAGTACTTC.

In its sample, this clonotype was seen a few times. This sequence joins TRBV7-3 and TRBJ2-1; 7 bases agree with TRBD2. The CDR3 runs 18 residues. CDR1 and CDR2 from the germline V gene are SGHTA and FQGTGA. Trimming at V came to 1 base and at J to 4 bases, leaving 13 bases not matched to a gene. CDR3 in amino acids: CASSLNPLGAGTYNEQFF. As DNA, the CDR3 is TGTGCCAGCAGCTTAAACCCCTTGGGAGCGGGAACATACAATGAGCAGTTCTTC.

This clonotype was counted ten times or more. The chain carries TRBV10-3 and TRBJ2-7; D ambiguous. CDR3 size: 13 residues. V gave up 0 bases and J gave up 3 bases, with 6 bases separating them. Germline-derived CDR1 and CDR2 are ENHRY and SYGVKD. CDR3 amino acids: CAISESGNYEQYV. The CDR3 DNA follows: TGTGCCATCAGTGAGTCGGGGAACTACGAGCAGTACGTC.

This clonotype was seen many times. The rearrangement links TRBV4-3 to TRBJ2-4; the match to TRBD2 covers 9 bases. The germline V gene encodes CDR1 LGHNA and CDR2 YSLEER. Losses at the gene ends were 3 bases for V and 5 bases for J; bases not matched to a gene: 11. The CDR3 length is 17 residues. The CDR3 DNA is TGCGCCAGCAGCCAGGGGATTATTAGCGGGAGCCAAAACATTCAGTACTTC. This codes for CASSQGIISGSQNIQYF.